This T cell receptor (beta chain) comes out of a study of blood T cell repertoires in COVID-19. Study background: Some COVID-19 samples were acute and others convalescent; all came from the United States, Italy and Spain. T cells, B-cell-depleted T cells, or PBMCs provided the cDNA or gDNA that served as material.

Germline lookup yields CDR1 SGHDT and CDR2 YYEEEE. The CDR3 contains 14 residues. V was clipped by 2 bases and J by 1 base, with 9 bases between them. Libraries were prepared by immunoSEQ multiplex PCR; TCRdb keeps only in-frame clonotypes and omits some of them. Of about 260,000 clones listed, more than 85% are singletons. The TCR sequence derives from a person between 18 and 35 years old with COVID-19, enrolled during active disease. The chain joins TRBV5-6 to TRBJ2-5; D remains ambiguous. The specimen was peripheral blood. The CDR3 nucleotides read TGTGCCAGCAGCTTCATTAGTCTCCAAGAGACCCAGTACTTC. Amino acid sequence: CASSFISLQETQYF.